This TCR beta chain is drawn from a study of blood T cells in healthy people across ages. Germline V lookup: CDR1 SNHLY, CDR2 FYNNEI. Trimming removed 3 bases at V and 3 bases at J, with 8 bases between. The CDR3 is 13 residues long. For the second PCR, which ran for about 6 to 11 cycles, a sample-barcoded 5' primer and a J-beta primer mix were used. From the 5' RACE reads, TCRdb called clonotypes with MiXCR, one entry per CDR3 protein. The sample has around 600,000 distinct CDR3 sequences, less than 60% seen once. Isolated PBMCs totaled at least 6.5 million in each sample. The genes are TRBV2 and TRBJ1-1; the D is unclear. This receptor was taken from an older man in good health. The specimen sequenced was blood. For the CDR3, the DNA is TGTGCCAGCAGTGACGAGGGTGACACTGAAGCTTTCTTT. Amino acids: CASSDEGDTEAFF.